Below, 20 T cell receptor beta chains from the same sample are listed, as sequenced in a study of Ad26.COV2.S vaccination and SARS-CoV-2 variants. Produced via immunoSEQ multiplex PCR; TCRdb's table is partial and in-frame only. This table holds 350,000 to 450,000 clones, 83% found once. Treatment: roughly 20 received Ad26.COV2.S at low or high dose, single or two shots; about 5 received placebo; per-sample allocation not given. Sampling was performed 63 days after the first vaccine or placebo injection. The specimen was peripheral blood, collected in a trial of Ad26.COV2.S vaccine versus placebo. These receptors came from a person between 18 and 65 years old who received the Ad26.COV2.S COVID-19 vaccine or a placebo.

The chain employs TRBV6-5 and TRBJ1-2; D is possibly TRBD1 (5 bases). V was shortened by 6 bases and J by 7 bases, with 18 bases between the two germline ends. Germline-derived CDR1 and CDR2 are MNHEY and SVGAGI. CDR3 length equals 14 residues. CDR3 in DNA: TGTGCCAGCAGACGGACCAGGGACGGTAGTGGCTACACCTTC. Its translation: CASRRTRDGSGYTF.

The genes are TRBV10-1 and TRBJ2-1; D is perhaps TRBD1 (6 bases). Germline loops: CDR1 WNHNN, CDR2 SYGVQD (reference sequence). Trimming stripped 2 bases from V and 0 bases from J, with 11 bases between. The CDR3 loop spans 16 amino acids. The CDR3 region is CASSEPGHRSYNEQFF. The CDR3 coding sequence is TGCGCCAGCAGTGAGCCGGGACACCGCTCCTACAATGAGCAGTTCTTC.

The rearrangement links TRBV3-1 (or the pseudogene TRBV3-2) to TRBJ1-6; 10 bases line up with TRBD1. The germline gives CDR1 LGHDT, CDR2 YNNKEL (reference sequence). This CDR3 is 17 amino acids long. Trimming took 3 bases from V and 3 from J; bases not matched to a gene: 5. CDR3 nucleotides: TGTGCCAGCAGCCAGGGGGACAGGGGCTTCTATAATTCACCCCTCCACTTT. Its protein product is CASSQGDRGFYNSPLHF.

This chain joins TRBV19 and TRBJ2-1; possible D gene TRBD2, 6 bases. Germline assignment: CDR1 LNHDA and CDR2 SQIVND (reference sequence). This CDR3 is 14 amino acids long. Trimming left V 6 bases short and J 3 bases short, with 12 bases between. The CDR3 DNA reads as TGTGCCAGTAGCCCCGGGGGACTCTACAATGAGCAGTTCTTC. Its translation: CASSPGGLYNEQFF.

The V and J genes are TRBV27 and TRBJ1-1, with D unclear. The ends were cut back, 3 bases at V and 1 base at J, with 6 bases in the middle. The CDR3 spans 13 residues. Looked up from germline, CDR1 is MNHEY and CDR2 is SMNVEV (reference sequence). Written as DNA, the CDR3 is TGTGCCAGCAGTTTCGACGGGAACACTGAAGCTTTCTTT. This encodes CASSFDGNTEAFF.

The gene calls are TRBV5-1 and TRBJ1-4; D is possibly TRBD1 (5 bases). V lost 3 bases, J lost 5 bases, and 8 bases lay in between. Looked up from germline, CDR1 is SGHRS and CDR2 is YFSETQ. CDR3 length: 13 residues. CDR3 amino acids: CASSSRQNEKLFF. The DNA of the CDR3 is TGCGCCAGCAGCTCCCGACAGAATGAAAAACTGTTTTTT.

The V gene is TRBV5-1, the J gene TRBJ1-5, with D unresolved. Germline V gene sequence: CDR1 SGHRS, CDR2 YFSETQ. The V end lost 0 bases, the J end lost 5 bases, and 12 bases lay between the germline ends. This CDR3 comprises 15 residues. CDR3 loop: CASSLADGRDQPQHF. The CDR3 DNA reads TGCGCCAGCAGCTTGGCCGACGGAAGGGATCAGCCCCAGCATTTT.

This chain connects TRBV11-3 to TRBJ2-7; the D call may be TRBD1 or TRBD2 (5 bases each). Germline V CDR1 and CDR2: SGHNT, YENEEA. V lost 6 bases and J 5 bases, leaving 23 bases between the germline ends. The CDR3 extends over 16 amino acids. The CDR3 loop is CASRRGSLMDGDEQYF. The DNA for the CDR3 is TGTGCCAGCAGAAGGGGTAGCTTAATGGACGGGGACGAGCAGTACTTC.

By its share, this clone is medium-sized (0.01 to 0.1%). This chain links TRBV6-5 with TRBJ2-2; D is possibly TRBD1 (5 bases). The CDR3 is made up of 13 amino acids. Trimming stripped 6 bases from V and 7 bases from J, with 12 bases between. Germline values: CDR1 MNHEY, CDR2 SVGAGI. CDR3 loop: CASSLKQGGELFF. DNA of the CDR3: TGTGCCAGCAGCCTCAAGCAGGGCGGGGAGCTGTTTTTT.

This chain links TRBV20-1 with TRBJ1-2; no reliable D call. This CDR3 region has 13 residues. Trimming pared 3 bases from V and 0 bases from J, leaving 8 bases between. Germline loops: CDR1 DFQATT, CDR2 SNEGSKA (reference sequence). The CDR3 region is CSASGLSNYGYTF. Here the CDR3 DNA reads TGCAGTGCTAGTGGGCTCTCTAACTATGGCTACACCTTC.

This sequence joins TRBV29-1 and TRBJ2-7; D is ambiguous. CDR3 size: 14 residues. From germline, CDR1 is SQVTM and CDR2 ANQGSEA. The V end lost 2 bases, the J end lost 6 bases, and 17 bases lay between the germline ends. As DNA, the CDR3 is TGCAGCGTTGAATCGAATGTCCCATCCAGCGAGCAGTACTTC. Protein product: CSVESNVPSSEQYF.

The chain couples TRBV5-4 to TRBJ1-1; the D is unclear. The CDR3 is 14 amino acids. Trimming left V 1 base short and J 8 bases short, with 15 bases between. The V gene's germline CDR1 is SGHNT and CDR2 YYREEE (reference sequence). The CDR3 coding sequence is TGTGCCAGCAGCTTGCGGGCCCGAGAGGCCGAAGCTTTCTTT. Translation: CASSLRAREAEAFF.

The V gene is TRBV11-2, the J gene TRBJ2-6, with D tentatively TRBD1 (6 bases). Per the germline V gene, CDR1 is SGHAT and CDR2 is FQNNGV. Trimming pared 3 bases from V and 0 bases from J, leaving 15 bases between. The CDR3 loop spans 18 amino acids. CDR3 DNA sequence: TGTGCCAGCAGCTTTAATTCGGGACAAAGCTCTGGGGCCAACGTCCTGACTTTC. Translated, it gives CASSFNSGQSSGANVLTF.

The chain recombines TRBV2 with TRBJ2-3, with D perhaps TRBD2 (6 bases). From germline, CDR1 is SNHLY and CDR2 FYNNEI. The CDR3 runs to 14 residues. V lost 8 bases, J lost 6 bases, and 18 bases lay in between. CDR3 sequence (DNA): TGTGCCAGCGGAGGGACTCTCCCTGTGGATACGCAGTATTTT. The encoded protein is CASGGTLPVDTQYF.

V usage is TRBV2 and J usage is TRBJ2-3; 7 bases are shared with TRBD2. Germline values: CDR1 SNHLY, CDR2 FYNNEI. Germline trimming cut 7 bases from V and 3 bases from J; bases unmatched to any gene: 7. CDR3 size: 14 residues. This CDR3 reads CASMARLATDTQYF. In DNA form, the CDR3 reads TGTGCCAGCATGGCCCGACTAGCTACAGATACGCAGTATTTT.

This rearrangement joins TRBV18 to TRBJ1-4; the match to TRBD1 covers 8 bases. CDR1 and CDR2 from the germline V gene are KGHSH and LQKENI. Trimming removed 5 bases from V and 7 bases from J; junction bases left unmatched: 18. This CDR3 region has 18 residues. The chain's CDR3 is CASSTGRGQGQVAEKLFF. For the CDR3, the DNA is TGTGCCAGCTCAACGGGGCGGGGGCAGGGACAGGTAGCTGAAAAACTGTTTTTT.

V gene TRBV4-2 combines with J gene TRBJ2-1; 7 bases are a match to TRBD2. V shed 1 base and J 4 bases; nucleotides not matched to a gene: 7. The CDR3 is made up of 16 amino acids. Germline-derived CDR1 and CDR2 are LGHNA and YNFKEQ. The CDR3 region has the DNA TGTGCCAGCAGCCAAGGGGGCGGGAGTGGGTACAATGAGCAGTTCTTC. It yields the protein CASSQGGGSGYNEQFF.

Remarks on this clone: Within the sample, other DNA sequences also encode this same CDR3. The V call is TRBV11-2, the J call TRBJ1-1, with D uncertain. There are 14 residues in the CDR3. V lost 1 base and J lost 1, with 7 bases in between. Germline CDR1 and CDR2: SGHAT and FQNNGV. CDR3 in amino acids: CASSLVGGNTEAFF. The DNA of the CDR3 is TGTGCCAGCAGCTTAGTCGGAGGGAACACTGAAGCTTTCTTT.

In this sample, this clone turned up a few times. The chain combines TRBV6-6 with TRBJ1-5, with TRBD1 as a possible D gene (5 bases). CDR1 and CDR2 from the germline V gene are MNHNY and SVGAGI (reference sequence). Between the trimmed V and J ends, which lost 6 bases and 6 bases, there was a span of 12 bases. The length of the CDR3 is 13 residues. In DNA, the CDR3 is TGTGCCAGCAGCACCCAGGGATCTCAGCCCCAGCATTTT. Protein: CASSTQGSQPQHF.

This clone was seen a handful of times. Other DNA sequences within the sample encode an identical CDR3. This sequence joins TRBV7-2 and TRBJ2-3, with a tentative D call TRBD2 (5 bases). Germline loops: CDR1 SGHTA, CDR2 FQGNSA. Trimming left V 1 base short and J 0 bases short, with 8 bases between. The CDR3 has 15 residues. The DNA for the CDR3 is TGTGCCAGCAGCTTAGAAGCGGTTAGCACAGATACGCAGTATTTT. Its translation is CASSLEAVSTDTQYF.